These 11 T cell receptor beta chains came from one sample sequenced in a study of control samples from healthy donors and cancer patients. Using immunoSEQ multiplex PCR, the repertoire was profiled, and TCRdb retains in-frame clones only, with some absent. The table records 110,000 to 150,000 clones, approximately 94% of them present only once. The sample taken for sequencing was blood. The source is a man aged 35-49 years in good health.

This clone appeared a single time. The chain combines TRBV18 with TRBJ2-1, with TRBD2 matching 13 bases. This CDR3 has 16 amino acids. Germline loops: CDR1 KGHSH, CDR2 LQKENI. V lost 3 bases to trimming and J lost 6 bases; unmatched junction nucleotides: 5. CDR3 residues: CASSPPGLAGRNEQFF. The CDR3 nucleotides are TGTGCCAGCTCACCCCCGGGACTAGCGGGGCGCAATGAGCAGTTCTTC.

This clone appeared once. CDR3 nucleotides: TGTGCCAGCAGTGACCGGGACAGGCCTAACTATGGCTACACCTTC. Encoded protein: CASSDRDRPNYGYTF. This sequence joins TRBV25-1 and TRBJ1-2, with 8 bases aligning to TRBD1. J lost 0 bases, V lost 3 bases, and 3 bases had no gene match. The length of the CDR3 is 15 residues. Germline CDR1 MGHDK, CDR2 SYGVNS.

The chain combines TRBV5-1 with TRBJ1-6; the match to TRBD1 covers 7 bases. Per germline, CDR1 SGHRS and CDR2 YFSETQ. Trimming removed 4 bases from V and 6 bases from J; junction bases left unmatched: 13. The CDR3 is made up of 17 amino acids. This CDR3 is CASSRLPIGTANSPLHF. CDR3 nucleotides: TGCGCCAGCAGCCGCCTTCCTATCGGGACAGCTAATTCACCCCTCCACTTT.

The rearrangement joins TRBV4-3 to TRBJ2-4; D not certain. V shed 0 bases and J shed 3 bases, with 18 bases lying between them. Germline V lookup: CDR1 LGHNA, CDR2 YSLEER. This CDR3 region has 18 residues. Here the CDR3 DNA reads TGCGCCAGCAGCCAAGATAGTTGGCCCGGATTAGGCAAAAACATTCAGTACTTC. This encodes CASSQDSWPGLGKNIQYF.

V and J are TRBV2 and TRBJ1-3, with a weak D call TRBD1 (5 bases). The CDR3 runs 14 residues. Germline assignment: CDR1 SNHLY and CDR2 FYNNEI. V lost 4 bases and J 4 bases, leaving 11 bases between the germline ends. As DNA, the CDR3 is TGTGCCAGCAGTGTTGGGGGGGGAGGAAACACCATATATTTT. It yields the protein CASSVGGGGNTIYF.

This clone was counted only a few times. This sequence joins TRBV9 and TRBJ1-1, with D possibly TRBD1 on 5 matching bases. CDR1 is SGDLS, CDR2 YYNGEE, per germline. The CDR3 has 14 residues. The V end lost 3 bases, the J end lost 3 bases, and 12 bases lay between the germline ends. In DNA, the CDR3 is TGTGCCAGCAGCGAGGGACCGGCGGACACTGAAGCTTTCTTT. Protein: CASSEGPADTEAFF.

CDR3 sequence reads: CASSWPQGNTGELFF. CDR3 sequence (DNA): TGTGCCAGCAGCTGGCCACAGGGGAACACCGGGGAGCTGTTTTTT. The chain couples TRBV5-4 to TRBJ2-2; possible D gene TRBD1, 6 bases. The CDR3 totals 15 residues. The V and J ends lost 3 bases and 1 base respectively, with 10 bases between them. In germline, CDR1 is SGHNT, CDR2 YYREEE (reference sequence).

The V call is TRBV6-2 or TRBV6-3, the J call TRBJ2-7; maybe TRBD2 (6 bases). The CDR3 extends over 13 amino acids. V shed 5 bases and J shed 3 bases, with 11 bases lying between them. Germline assignment: CDR1 MNHEY and CDR2 SVGEGT. The CDR3 loop reads CASSTGSYYEQYF. The CDR3 DNA reads as TGTGCCAGCAGTACCGGGAGCTACTACGAGCAGTACTTC.

The V and J genes are TRBV28 and TRBJ1-1; 7 bases map to TRBD1. The junction had 12 bases not matched to a gene; V was cut back by 5 bases and J by 6 bases. Looked up from germline, CDR1 is MDHEN and CDR2 is SYDVKM. The CDR3 has 15 amino acids. The CDR3 spells CASSLTGVGSAEAFF. Here the CDR3 DNA reads TGTGCCAGCAGTCTAACAGGGGTCGGTAGCGCTGAAGCTTTCTTT.

The chain links TRBV5-6 to TRBJ1-2; the D gene is possibly TRBD1 (6 bases). The germline gives CDR1 SGHDT, CDR2 YYEEEE. The CDR3 spans 15 residues. V lost 3 bases to trimming and J lost 1 base, with 13 bases between them. Here the CDR3 reads CASSWGQSLNYGYTF. DNA for the CDR3: TGTGCCAGCAGCTGGGGGCAGTCCCTTAACTATGGCTACACCTTC. The variable domain in full, completed from reference TRBV5-6 and TRBJ1-2, reads DAGVTQSPTHLIKTRGQQVTLRCSPKSGHDTVSWYQQALGQGPQFIFQYYEEEERQRGNFPDRFSGHQFPNYSSELNVNALLLGDSALYLCASSWGQSLNYGYTFGSGTRLTVV.

The CDR3 is CASRRQGGTYEQYF. The CDR3 bases are TGTGCCAGCAGGCGACAGGGTGGAACCTACGAGCAGTACTTC. V and J are TRBV6-6 and TRBJ2-7, with TRBD1 identical over 7 bases. The J segment lost 2 bases and the V segment lost 6 bases, leaving 7 bases of the junction unmatched. CDR3 length: 14 amino acids. Germline values: CDR1 MNHNY, CDR2 SVGAGI (reference sequence).